These 30 T cell receptor beta chains came from one sample sequenced in a study of monozygotic twins with inflammatory bowel disease. TCRdb reprocessed the 5' RACE reads and stores each CDR3 protein as one record, lacking DNA. The sample table includes approximately 400,000 distinct CDR3 sequences. Sequencing was done on a sample of blood. The receptors originated from a human donor with ulcerative colitis or Crohn's disease, or a healthy co-twin of an affected twin (not recorded which).

The chain is built from TRBV7-9 and TRBJ1-3; the TCRdb D gene call, TRBD1, has no DNA to confirm it. The germline gives CDR1 SEHNR, CDR2 FQNEAQ (reference sequence). The CDR3 loop spans 16 amino acids. CDR3 in amino acids: CASSSIGTGAGNTIYF.

The rearrangement links TRBV5-1 to TRBJ2-1. The CDR3 is 12 residues long. Per the germline V gene, CDR1 is SGHRS and CDR2 is YFSETQ. CDR3 protein: CASSLEVSEQFF.

The gene calls are TRBV3-1 and TRBJ1-2; TCRdb names TRBD1, which stays unverified in the absence of DNA. The germline CDR1 and CDR2 sequences are LGHDT and YNNKEL (reference sequence). CDR3 length: 13 amino acids. The CDR3 here is CASSHSQGYGYTF.

The chain joins TRBV11-2 to TRBJ2-2; absent DNA, TCRdb's TRBD1 call cannot be checked. Germline V gene data show CDR1 as SGHAT and CDR2 as FQNNGV. The CDR3 is 14 amino acids. CDR3: CASGARTVTGELFF.

The CDR3 protein is CASSWARGDEQFF. The V gene is TRBV5-4, the J gene TRBJ2-1; TCRdb returns TRBD1, unconfirmable since there is no DNA. The V gene's germline CDR1 is SGHNT and CDR2 YYREEE (reference sequence). This CDR3 region has 13 residues.

V and J are TRBV5-1 and TRBJ2-5; TCRdb lists TRBD1, though no DNA is available to test this call. This CDR3 has 15 residues. The germline gives CDR1 SGHRS, CDR2 YFSETQ. The CDR3 protein is CASSLAQGSLETQYF.

J is TRBJ2-4 and V is TRBV5-1; with no DNA, the TCRdb D assignment of TRBD2 cannot be verified. CDR3 length: 17 amino acids. Germline-derived CDR1 and CDR2 are SGHRS and YFSETQ. The CDR3: CASSGRTSGGTKNIQYF. The full variable domain, its missing parts supplied by reference TRBV5-1 and TRBJ2-4, is KAGVTQTPRYLIKTRGQQVTLSCSPISGHRSVSWYQQTPGQGLQFLFEYFSETQRNKGNFPGRFSGRQFSNSRSEMNVSTLELGDSALYLCASSGRTSGGTKNIQYFGAGTRLSVL.

V usage is TRBV12-3 or TRBV12-4 and J usage is TRBJ2-7; without DNA, the TCRdb call of TRBD2 cannot be checked. CDR3 length: 14 amino acids. CDR3 protein: CASSFGRASYEQYF.

CDR3 amino acids: CASSQEGTASIEAFF. The rearrangement joins TRBV4-3 to TRBJ1-1; no DNA is available, so the TRBD1 call from TCRdb remains unchecked. The CDR3 is 15 residues long. Per the germline V gene, CDR1 is LGHNA and CDR2 is YSLEER.

The chain carries TRBV15 and TRBJ2-1. Looked up from germline, CDR1 is LNHNV and CDR2 is YYDKDF (reference sequence). The CDR3 covers 15 residues. CDR3 sequence: CATSRDPGGGDEQFF.

The rearrangement links TRBV6-5 to TRBJ2-3; absent DNA, TCRdb's TRBD1 call cannot be checked. This CDR3 spans 15 amino acids. The germline gives CDR1 MNHEY, CDR2 SVGAGI. CDR3 protein: CASSYDREATDTQYF.

This sequence joins TRBV15 and TRBJ2-5. Per germline, CDR1 LNHNV and CDR2 YYDKDF (reference sequence). The CDR3 totals 13 residues. The CDR3 protein is CATSRYRQETQYF.

The chain couples TRBV5-5 to TRBJ2-2. The germline V gene has CDR1 SGHKS and CDR2 YYEKEE (reference sequence). The CDR3 is 14 residues long. The CDR3: CASSLYVNTGELFF.

The chain recombines TRBV6-5 with TRBJ2-2; as DNA is missing, the TRBD1 call by TCRdb cannot be tested. This CDR3 is 16 amino acids long. Germline V lookup: CDR1 MNHEY, CDR2 SVGAGI. This chain's CDR3 is CASSYPQGWDTGELFF.

The CDR3 is CASSQGLAISTDTQYF. The gene calls are TRBV5-1 and TRBJ2-3; the TCRdb D gene call, TRBD2, has no DNA to confirm it. Germline CDR1 reads SGHRS; CDR2 reads YFSETQ. The CDR3 is 16 amino acids.

Here the CDR3 reads CASSFPGGANEQFF. The chain is built from TRBV9 and TRBJ2-1; TCRdb's assignment of TRBD1 cannot be checked, as there is no DNA. Looked up from germline, CDR1 is SGDLS and CDR2 is YYNGEE. This CDR3 is 14 amino acids long.

The CDR3 loop is CASSAGSTNTDTQYF. This chain connects TRBV19 to TRBJ2-3; TCRdb outputs TRBD1, but without DNA this stays unchecked. The CDR3 has 15 amino acids. Germline V CDR1 and CDR2: LNHDA, SQIVND (reference sequence).

This chain joins TRBV25-1 and TRBJ2-7; checking the TCRdb D call of TRBD1 is not possible without DNA. The CDR3 contains 14 residues. Germline values: CDR1 MGHDK, CDR2 SYGVNS. CDR3: CASSYRDRGNEQYF.

J is TRBJ2-5 and V is TRBV12-3 or TRBV12-4; TCRdb's assignment of TRBD2 cannot be checked, as there is no DNA. CDR3 length equals 17 residues. This CDR3 reads CASRLRANPTGQETQYF.

The chain recombines TRBV5-1 with TRBJ2-2. Germline assignment: CDR1 SGHRS and CDR2 YFSETQ. The CDR3 consists of 11 residues. The CDR3 spells CASRQTGELFF. The complete variable domain, with remaining parts taken from reference TRBV5-1 and TRBJ2-2, reads KAGVTQTPRYLIKTRGQQVTLSCSPISGHRSVSWYQQTPGQGLQFLFEYFSETQRNKGNFPGRFSGRQFSNSRSEMNVSTLELGDSALYLCASRQTGELFFGEGSRLTVL.

The rearrangement links TRBV28 to TRBJ1-1. The CDR3 length is 15 residues. Germline-derived CDR1 and CDR2 are MDHEN and SYDVKM. This chain's CDR3 is CASRRLRDSNTEAFF.

V usage is TRBV12-3 or TRBV12-4 and J usage is TRBJ2-2; TCRdb outputs TRBD1, but without DNA this stays unchecked. The length of the CDR3 is 15 residues. The CDR3 sequence is CASSAHWISTGELFF.

This CDR3 is CASSHDREPNTEAFF. The rearrangement links TRBV11-2 to TRBJ1-1; no DNA is available, so the TRBD1 call from TCRdb remains unchecked. CDR3 size: 15 residues. Germline lookup yields CDR1 SGHAT and CDR2 FQNNGV.

J is TRBJ1-1 and V is TRBV7-9; TCRdb lists TRBD1, though no DNA is available to test this call. Per germline, CDR1 SEHNR and CDR2 FQNEAQ (reference sequence). The CDR3 has 14 residues. The CDR3 protein is CASSSDQGHHEAFF.

CDR3 sequence reads: CASSHREGDYEQYF. This chain uses TRBV4-3 with TRBJ2-7; TCRdb designates TRBD2, a call that cannot be tested without DNA. There are 14 residues in the CDR3. Germline CDR1 reads LGHNA; CDR2 reads YSLEER.

V and J are TRBV14 and TRBJ1-4; TCRdb's D call, TRBD1, is unchecked because there is no DNA. Germline V gives CDR1 SGHDN, CDR2 FVKESK. The CDR3 is made up of 15 amino acids. The CDR3 loop reads CASSQYRATNEKLFF.

The J gene is TRBJ1-6, the V gene TRBV6-5. This CDR3 has 14 residues. Germline loops: CDR1 MNHEY, CDR2 SVGAGI. This CDR3 is CASSYRRDNSPLHF.

V is TRBV3-1 and J is TRBJ2-3; checking the TCRdb D call of TRBD1 is not possible without DNA. This CDR3 has 14 residues. Germline V gene data show CDR1 as LGHDT and CDR2 as YNNKEL (reference sequence). The CDR3 region is CASNRGSFTDTQYF.

V and J are TRBV7-3 and TRBJ1-2; TCRdb's D call of TRBD1 is untestable without DNA. The CDR3 loop spans 12 amino acids. Per germline, CDR1 SGHTA and CDR2 FQGTGA. The CDR3 protein is CASSSGQYGYTF.

The chain carries TRBV7-2 and TRBJ1-2. The CDR3 totals 14 residues. CDR1 and CDR2 from the germline V gene are SGHTA and FQGNSA. CDR3 sequence: CASSLAAATYGYTF.